This T cell receptor (beta chain) comes out of a study of T-cell memory formation after mild COVID-19. TCRdb passed the 5' RACE reads through MiXCR, listing each CDR3 protein once. The sample holds 310,000 or so distinct CDR3 sequences, about 15% seen once. Trimming shortened V by 4 bases and J by 0 bases, and 21 bases separated the two germline ends. Germline loops: CDR1 SGHTA, CDR2 FQGTGA. CDR3 length: 18 amino acids. The sequencing input was PBMCs or a T cell subset sorted from them (not recorded which). The gene calls are TRBV7-3 and TRBJ1-1; D might be TRBD1 (6 bases). This clonotype was obtained from a man younger than 35 who had mild COVID-19 (a few samples of this study predate the infection). Cell type and time point are not known. The CDR3 nucleotides read TGTGCCAGCAGCTCAGCAGCCAGAGGGGGACAATTGAACACTGAAGCTTTCTTT. It encodes CASSSAARGGQLNTEAFF.